The source of this T cell receptor (beta chain) is a study of identical twins. The CDR3 loop spans 15 amino acids. J gave up 6 bases and V 6 bases, and 12 bases lay outside the gene matches. Germline CDR1 and CDR2: MDHEN and SYDVKM. Study observations and caveats: Compared with unrelated sharing, twin-shared out-of-frame alpha sequences had more low-probability sequences.

With regard to this clonotype: No antigen is known for it.

Via MiXCR, TCRdb re-called the 5' RACE reads, giving one row per CDR3 protein. The profile shows 550,000 to 700,000 distinct CDR3 sequences, more than 9% of them singletons. The same specimen was also included in a second study, on yellow fever vaccine responses in identical twins. From that study: Twins reportedly showed a vaccine T cell response that seemed partly convergent and partly personalized.

The source is a young woman in good health. The chain uses TRBV28 and TRBJ2-3; the match to TRBD2 covers 7 bases. The sequencing input was PBMCs. The CDR3 sequence: CASSPSSGDGDTQYF. CDR3 DNA sequence: TGTGCCAGCAGCCCCTCGAGCGGGGATGGGGATACGCAGTATTTT.